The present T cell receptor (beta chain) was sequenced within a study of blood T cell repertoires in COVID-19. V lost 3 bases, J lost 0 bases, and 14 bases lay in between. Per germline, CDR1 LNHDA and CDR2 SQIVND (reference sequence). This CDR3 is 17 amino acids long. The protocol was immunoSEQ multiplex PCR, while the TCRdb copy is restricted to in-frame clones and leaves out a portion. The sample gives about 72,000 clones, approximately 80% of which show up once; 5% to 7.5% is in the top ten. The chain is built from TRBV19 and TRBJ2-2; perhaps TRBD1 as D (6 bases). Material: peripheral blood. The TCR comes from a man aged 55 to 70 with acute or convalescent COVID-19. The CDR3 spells CASSIWTAVANTGELFF. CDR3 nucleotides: TGTGCCAGTAGTATTTGGACAGCCGTCGCGAACACCGGGGAGCTGTTTTTT.